This T cell receptor beta chain was obtained from a study of cytomegalovirus exposure and HLA in healthy donors (TCRdb year 2017). For the study in its entirety: An earlier analysis of around 600 of the donors reported approximately 290 Gb of sequence data and 117 million unique TCR beta sequences from 150 million to 200 million T cells. Roughly 300 gigabases of sequencing data and 70 million to 95 million unique TCR sequences made up an early release that covered approximately 650 HLA-typed donors. Of the 398 genotyped donors, approximately 80% were placed in the genetic ancestry cluster associated with self-reported Caucasian donors. The study was designed to test whether signatures of past pathogen exposure could be identified by cataloging public T cell receptors. The study used immunosequencing to profile the T cell repertoires of 670 or so subjects and linked those repertoires to cytomegalovirus serostatus. In addition to the first cohort of roughly 700 subjects, a separate validation cohort of approximately 110 different subjects was used. The study combined high-throughput TCR immunosequencing, statistical association of individual TCRs with disease status, and machine learning to predict cytomegalovirus infection status. A later analysis re-examined previously published TCR beta repertoires from more than 650 donors and added high-resolution HLA genotyping to investigate patterns of TCR occurrence. Rather than using new phenotypic data, the later analysis identified candidate immune exposures from TCR beta sequences and from how often those sequences occurred across donors. An earlier analysis of several hundred of the donors used high-throughput TCR beta sequencing to judge whether each TCR beta V gene segment behaved as functional or pseudogenic. Donor age, sex, ethnicity and CMV serostatus were collected together with the repertoire data. In a later genetic analysis, genome-wide SNP genotypes for about 55% of the roughly 700 donors were used, and that subset was treated as a discovery cohort. All discovery cohort repertoires had been generated using a single sequencing platform. Both class I and class II loci were covered by HLA typing, at four-digit resolution. Typing coverage varied by locus: 629-630 donors for A, B, C, DRB1 and DQB1; roughly 560 for DQA1; around 570 for DPA1; about 450 for DPB1. Five DR-DQ haplotypes were treated as single units for association and clustering because of strong linkage in the cohort. Among some 410 genotyped donors of the cohort, an average of approximately 250,000 unique TCR beta nucleotide sequences were sequenced per donor, around 18% of them non-productive.

V is pruned by 11 bases and J by 3 bases, leaving 8 bases of the junction without a gene match. CDR1 and CDR2 are drawn from the germline V gene: MNHEY, SVGAGI. Counted from cysteine to phenylalanine, this CDR3 has 13 amino acids. CDR3 DNA only is kept here, 39 bases in frame from base 1. The cohort was made up of roughly 670 healthy bone marrow donors. At the time of sampling, all cohort members were nominally healthy, though unrecorded immune exposures were likely present. The donor was CMV seronegative and belonged to the group of 350 to 400 seronegative cohort members. Every donor gave a peripheral blood sample, and the peripheral blood mononuclear cells from that sample were used for TCR beta sequencing. The Qiagen DNeasy Blood Extraction Kit was used to extract genomic DNA from the blood cell samples. What the study reported, not specific to this receptor: In an earlier analysis of 587 of the donors, most TCR beta V segments were observed in productive rearrangements about 87% or about 30% of the time, broadly matching IMGT annotations. A later analysis associated some 17,000 TCR beta sequences with specific HLA alleles at a false discovery rate of 0.05. Compared with the roughly 700-donor mean, donors in an Asian-associated ancestry cluster had fewer N-insertions in productive TCRs, according to a later genetic analysis. A further reported finding was that TCR beta sequences accurately predicted the HLA-A and HLA-B alleles for most subjects in the first cohort. In a later analysis, the rate of TCR association differed among HLA loci, with DRB1 alleles having the most associated TCRs and HLA-C alleles having the fewest. Assigning TCR associations to individual alleles was difficult when HLA alleles, especially DR and DQ, strongly co-occurred. Cytomegalovirus status was reported to be diagnosed by the classifier with high specificity and sensitivity in both the original and validation cohorts. Most CMV-associated TCR beta chains appeared to be HLA-restricted in a later analysis, and the HLA associations seemed to be driven largely by CMV exposure. In a later analysis, several top co-occurrence clusters were reported to appear linked to parvovirus B19, influenza, CMV and Epstein-Barr virus. In a later analysis, HLA-associated TCR beta chains showed more clonal expansion and lower generation probabilities than non-associated chains that were equally common. Only TCR beta chains were sequenced in this cohort, and the absence of alpha or paired-chain data limited detectable features. According to the authors, the approach could potentially be generalized to other disease states and immunological phenotypes. Linkage disequilibrium might explain the correlated functional status among segregating V segments, but an unknown experimental factor could not be excluded. Approximately 16 rarely observed V segments, including chromosome 9 orphons, were excluded from the earlier analysis of about 610 of the donors because counts were too low. Because HLA typing was missing for some donors at each locus, association tests included only the typed subset. A few of the identified cytomegalovirus-associated TCR beta chains were confirmed in vitro to be specific for cytomegalovirus antigens. The presence/absence analyses assumed that sequencing depth was roughly uniform across donors, and that assumption may not be true. Immune exposure information for the cohort was limited to CMV serostatus. A later genetic analysis associated a missense DCLRE1C variant with V-gene and J-gene trimming of TCR beta chains, and an independent cohort replicated the association. Some IMGT-functional V segments, including TRBV6-2 and TRBV6-3, could not be distinguished by the 87-base-pair reads and were therefore excluded. In the study, 150 to 200 TCR beta chains were listed as associated with cytomegalovirus. Across donors, most TCR sequences were observed very rarely, whereas some public TCRs were present in many individuals. The sequencing pipeline was judged likely to have produced a cluster of highly shared sequence variants as a technical artifact.

Library preparation used the immunoSEQ multiplex PCR assay. The multiplex PCR relied on a mix of 60 forward primers for TCR Vbeta segments and 13 reverse primers for TCR Jbeta segments. The CDR3 region of rearranged TCR beta genes was amplified from genomic DNA by a multiplex PCR assay. On the Illumina HiSeq System, the amplified TCR beta libraries were sequenced as 87-base-pair reads. The original methods were these. In a later analysis, approximately 74 million unique TCR beta chains were counted across the roughly 610 repertoires, and some 10 million of these chains were shared by at least two donors. A nearest-neighbor algorithm error-corrected the raw reads and collapsed the reads into unique sequences, merging closely related sequences to remove PCR and sequencing errors. Alignment of CDR3 sequences to IMGT reference sequences was used to assign V, D and J gene segments. For a sequence to be retained, a match of at least six nucleotides to both a V gene segment and a J gene segment was required. Rearrangements were classified as productive when the CDR3 lacked stop codons and remained in frame with V and J, and all other rearrangements were classified as non-productive. Following IMGT convention, CDR3 was defined as the stretch from the second conserved V-encoded cysteine up to the conserved J-encoded phenylalanine. The earlier analysis of approximately 500 of the donors excluded sequences that lacked an unambiguous match to a single V gene segment. In an earlier analysis of approximately 560 of the donors, a V segment was called functional when productive rearrangements were above 56.7%, and segregating when the standard deviation between donors exceeded 5%. A statistical classification framework was built to diagnose cytomegalovirus status from the catalog of TCR beta chain sequences. A later analysis assigned V and J genes by comparing TCR nucleotide sequences with IMGT/GENE-DB human TR gene sequences. A later analysis assigned CDR3 sequences and most-parsimonious VDJ recombination scenarios with the TCRdist pipeline. In a later analysis, each TCR beta chain was defined by its CDR3 amino acid sequence together with its V-gene family, and reads lacking a unique V-gene family were excluded. In a later analysis, some 600 highly shared, low-generation-probability nucleotide sequences were removed to address suspected cross-contamination and a sequencing artifact. In a later analysis, a clonal expansion index was calculated for each public chain from normalized within-repertoire ranks of inferred template counts. In a later analysis, generation probabilities were computed with a VDJ recombination model fitted to out-of-frame rearrangements, and the resulting probabilities were checked against IGoR. In a later analysis, TCR-TCR, TCR-HLA and TCR-CMV co-occurrence was scored with hypergeometric tests, and a repertoire-size bias correction was applied to TCR pairs. False discovery rates were estimated in a later analysis by permuting HLA or CMV assignments 20 times. A later analysis grouped co-occurring TCRs with DBSCAN, adding TCRdist sequence similarity when clustering within HLA-allele-positive subsets. For co-occurrence clustering, repertoires with fewer than 30,000 or more than 120,000 public chains were excluded, along with five repertoires with anomalous nucleotide sharing. Imported from immuneACCESS, the table was reduced by TCRdb to in-frame sequences with V and J called. These copies leave out some clones; in studies compared against another copy, an unresolved V gene accounts for under half, and the cause of the remainder is not known. Clone size and V and J calls were adopted from that table, with D and trimming inferred from the DNA. This sample comprises 20,000 to 25,000 clones, about four fifths of them detected only once. The top ten clonotypes cover 4% to 5.5% of the sample.

With respect to this clone: Its antigen is currently not known. No per-base quality is available; no much larger clone lies one base away.

The source material was PBMCs. The TCR originated in a male donor in good health and CMV-seronegative. The receptor chain draws on TRBV6-5 and TRBJ2-7; 9 junctional bases match TRBD1. The CDR3: CAGPRDRVYEQYF. The DNA sequence is TGTGCCGGGCCTCGGGACAGGGTCTACGAGCAGTACTTC.